This T cell receptor (beta chain) was documented in a study of OX40 agonist ivuxolimab in advanced cancers. Study conclusions and caveats: Among T cells, CD8+ cells averaged more expanded clones than CD4+ cells.

A word on this clone: No antigen is known for it.

This table comes from immunoSEQ multiplex PCR, and its TCRdb copy is limited to in-frame clones, with some not included. The table includes approximately 90,000 clones, about 90% detected once. The CDR3 spans 18 residues. Germline V gives CDR1 SGHTA, CDR2 FQGNSA. Trimming took 0 bases from V and 0 from J; bases not matched to a gene: 3. The source of this sequence is an adult with an advanced solid tumor such as melanoma, head and neck, liver or kidney cancer. The sample in question was CD4+ or CD8+ T cells sorted from blood, obtained in a trial of the OX40 agonist ivuxolimab. V is TRBV7-2 and J is TRBJ2-5; TRBD2 matches at 14 bases. CDR3 amino acids: CASSLARLAGGHQETQYF. As DNA, the CDR3 is TGTGCCAGCAGCTTAGCCCGACTAGCGGGAGGGCACCAAGAGACCCAGTACTTC.